Listed here is a single TCR beta chain. The data were taken from a study of blood T cell repertoires in COVID-19. The CDR3 is 12 residues long. Germline assignment: CDR1 KGHDR and CDR2 SFDVKD. The V end lost 8 bases, the J end lost 7 bases, and 13 bases lay between the germline ends. Assay: immunoSEQ multiplex PCR; the TCRdb copy retains only in-frame clones and omits some. The repertoire holds about 360,000 clones, with 70% to 90% as singletons. Sample: PBMCs or T cells enriched from blood (not recorded which). The chain links TRBV24-1 to TRBJ1-2, with D possibly matching TRBD1 (6 bases). The receptor's source is a woman between 35 and 50 years old with acute COVID-19. The CDR3 is CATMGASGGYTF. The CDR3 DNA reads as TGTGCCACCATGGGGGCTTCGGGTGGCTACACCTTC.